The clone carrying this T cell receptor beta chain appeared a few times. This sample was taken from a study of blood T cell repertoires in COVID-19. Authors' analysis steps: Reference gene primer amplification gave estimated nucleated cell counts. Generated by immunoSEQ multiplex PCR, the TCRdb table keeps only in-frame clones and is missing some. V, J and clone size were drawn from that table, and D and trimming were deduced from the DNA. This sample has 75,000 to 100,000 clones, with around nine tenths found just once. The CDR3 has 13 amino acids. V lost 7 bases and J lost 3, with 12 bases in between. CDR1 and CDR2 (germline): PRHDT, FYEKMQ (reference sequence).

The sequenced sample consisted of peripheral blood. The chain joins TRBV13 to TRBJ1-1; possible D gene TRBD1, 5 bases. The TCR comes from a man aged 55 to 70 with acute or convalescent COVID-19. CDR3 DNA sequence: TGTGCCAGCACCCCTGGGGGGTACACTGAAGCTTTCTTT. It translates to CASTPGGYTEAFF.